This T cell receptor (beta chain) was recovered during a study of T cell repertoires in ileal Crohn's disease. Time point indicated: neoterminal ileum biopsy at postoperative endoscopy, about 6 months after surgery. In this sample, this clone turned up a few times. The CDR3 has 15 amino acids. CDR1 and CDR2 (germline): SGHTA, FQGNSA. Trimming cost V 7 bases and J 4 bases; bases outside gene matches: 12. Repertoires were generated with immunoSEQ multiplex PCR, while TCRdb's copy carries only in-frame clones and drops some. Altogether more than 15,000 clones are present, approximately 70% being singletons, with the ten largest covering approximately 3.9%.

Sequenced material: ileal tissue. The sequence derives from an adult with Crohn's disease. The gene calls are TRBV7-2 and TRBJ1-2; TRBD1 matches 7 bases. CDR3 amino acids: CASNLKDRPGYGYTF. CDR3 in DNA: TGTGCCAGCAACCTAAAGGACAGGCCTGGCTATGGCTACACCTTC.